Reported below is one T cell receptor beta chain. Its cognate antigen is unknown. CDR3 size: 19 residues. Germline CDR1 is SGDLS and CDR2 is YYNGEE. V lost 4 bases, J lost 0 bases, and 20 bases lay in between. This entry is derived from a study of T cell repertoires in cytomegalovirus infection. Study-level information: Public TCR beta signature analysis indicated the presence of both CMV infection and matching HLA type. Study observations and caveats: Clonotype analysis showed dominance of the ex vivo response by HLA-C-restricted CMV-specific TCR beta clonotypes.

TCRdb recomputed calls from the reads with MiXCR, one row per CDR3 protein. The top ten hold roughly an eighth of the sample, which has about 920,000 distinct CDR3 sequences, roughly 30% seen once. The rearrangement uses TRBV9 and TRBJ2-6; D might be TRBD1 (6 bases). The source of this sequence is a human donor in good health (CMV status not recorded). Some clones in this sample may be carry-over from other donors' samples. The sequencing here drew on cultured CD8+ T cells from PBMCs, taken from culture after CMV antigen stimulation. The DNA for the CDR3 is TGTGCCAGCAGCCATATCAACAGGGTCCAAGGCTCTGGGGCCAACGTCCTGACTTTC. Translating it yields CASSHINRVQGSGANVLTF.